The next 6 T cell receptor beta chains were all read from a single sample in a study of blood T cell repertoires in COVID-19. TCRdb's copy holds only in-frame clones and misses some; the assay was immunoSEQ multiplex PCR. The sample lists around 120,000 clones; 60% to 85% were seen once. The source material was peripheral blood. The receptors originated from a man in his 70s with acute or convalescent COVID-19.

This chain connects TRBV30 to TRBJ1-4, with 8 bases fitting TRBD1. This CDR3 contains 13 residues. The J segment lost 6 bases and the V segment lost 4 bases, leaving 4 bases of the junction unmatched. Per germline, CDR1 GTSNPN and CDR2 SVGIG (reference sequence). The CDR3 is CAWTRQGYEKLFF. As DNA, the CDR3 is TGTGCCTGGACCAGACAGGGGTATGAAAAACTGTTTTTT.

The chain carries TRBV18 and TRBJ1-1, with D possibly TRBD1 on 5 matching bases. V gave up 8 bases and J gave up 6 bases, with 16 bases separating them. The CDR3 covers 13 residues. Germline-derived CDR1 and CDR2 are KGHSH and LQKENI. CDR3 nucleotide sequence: TGTGCCAGCGCCCGGGGGGGGAGGGCTGAAGCTTTCTTT. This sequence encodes CASARGGRAEAFF.

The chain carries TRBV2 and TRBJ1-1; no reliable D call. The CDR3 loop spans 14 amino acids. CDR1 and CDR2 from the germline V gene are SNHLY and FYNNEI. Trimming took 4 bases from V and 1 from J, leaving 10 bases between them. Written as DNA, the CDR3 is TGTGCCAGCAGTGTCGGGAGGCAGAACACTGAAGCTTTCTTT. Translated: CASSVGRQNTEAFF.

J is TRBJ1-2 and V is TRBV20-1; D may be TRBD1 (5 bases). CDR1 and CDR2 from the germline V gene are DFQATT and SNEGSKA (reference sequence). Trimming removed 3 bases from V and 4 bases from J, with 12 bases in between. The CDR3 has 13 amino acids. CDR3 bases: TGCAGTGCTAGTCGGGGGGAATCCTATGGCTACACCTTC. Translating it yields CSASRGESYGYTF.

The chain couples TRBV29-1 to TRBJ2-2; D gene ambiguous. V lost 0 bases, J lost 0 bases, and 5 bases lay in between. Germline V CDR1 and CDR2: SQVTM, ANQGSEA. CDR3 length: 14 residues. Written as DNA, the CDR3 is TGCAGCGTTGAAGACCCTGCGAACACCGGGGAGCTGTTTTTT. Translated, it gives CSVEDPANTGELFF.

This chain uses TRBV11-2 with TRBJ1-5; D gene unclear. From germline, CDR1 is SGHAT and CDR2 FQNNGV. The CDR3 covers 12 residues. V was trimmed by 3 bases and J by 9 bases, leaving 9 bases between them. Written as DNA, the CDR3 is TGTGCCAGCAGCTTTGCGGGCGGGCCCCAGCATTTT. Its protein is CASSFAGGPQHF.